A selection of T cell receptor beta chains follows, all from one sample in a study of blood T cell repertoires in COVID-19. TCRdb keeps only in-frame clones here, not all; method: immunoSEQ multiplex PCR. The top ten hold approximately 7.5% of the sample, which has some 320,000 clones, almost 85% seen once. Sequencing was performed on peripheral blood. The receptor set was obtained from a human donor in a cohort sampled during active COVID-19. CDR3s include the opening cysteine and the closing phenylalanine or tryptophan. The D gene is left open where the match is weak. For some rows the clone size is stated as once, few or many, or as a class when expanded; others skip it.

j_gene: TRBJ1-1; d_gene: TRBD1; v_gene: TRBV19; abundance: -; CDR3aa: CASSPGPQGVSRNTEAFF; CDR3nt: TGTGCCAGTAGTCCGGGCCCACAGGGGGTAAGTAGGAACACTGAAGCTTTCTTT
j_gene: TRBJ2-7; d_gene: -; v_gene: TRBV7-9; abundance: -; CDR3aa: CASSLEHYEQYF; CDR3nt: TGTGCCAGCAGTTTAGAGCACTACGAGCAGTACTTC
j_gene: TRBJ2-5; d_gene: TRBD1; v_gene: TRBV24-1; abundance: many; CDR3aa: CATSDPGQGRETQYF; CDR3nt: TGTGCCACCAGTGACCCCGGACAGGGGCGCGAGACCCAGTACTTC
j_gene: TRBJ1-1; d_gene: TRBD1; v_gene: TRBV18; abundance: -; CDR3aa: CASSPDRANTEAFF; CDR3nt: TGTGCCAGCTCCCCTGACAGGGCGAACACTGAAGCTTTCTTT
j_gene: TRBJ1-1; d_gene: -; v_gene: TRBV10-3; abundance: -; CDR3aa: CAISESGRGRDTEAFF; CDR3nt: TGTGCCATCAGTGAGTCGGGAAGAGGCAGGGACACTGAAGCTTTCTTT
j_gene: TRBJ2-7; d_gene: -; v_gene: TRBV5-5; abundance: -; CDR3aa: CASSPPGIHEQYF; CDR3nt: TGTGCCAGCAGCCCCCCCGGGATCCACGAGCAGTACTTC
j_gene: TRBJ1-4; d_gene: TRBD1; v_gene: TRBV27; abundance: -; CDR3aa: CASSSRQGTNEKLFF; CDR3nt: TGTGCCAGCAGTTCCCGACAGGGCACTAATGAAAAACTGTTTTTT
j_gene: TRBJ2-7; d_gene: -; v_gene: TRBV6-5; abundance: -; CDR3aa: CASRGRGFYEQYF; CDR3nt: TGTGCCAGCAGAGGACGGGGTTTCTACGAGCAGTACTTC
j_gene: TRBJ2-1; d_gene: TRBD2; v_gene: TRBV6-2/TRBV6-3; abundance: -; CDR3aa: CASSYSSGGAGNEQFF; CDR3nt: TGTGCCAGCAGTTATTCGAGCGGGGGGGCGGGAAATGAGCAGTTCTTC
j_gene: TRBJ1-5; d_gene: TRBD1; v_gene: TRBV5-1; abundance: -; CDR3aa: CASSLMDRRNWFSQHF; CDR3nt: TGCGCCAGCAGCCTCATGGACAGGCGCAATTGGTTCTCCCAGCATTTT
j_gene: TRBJ1-5; d_gene: TRBD1; v_gene: TRBV5-1; abundance: -; CDR3aa: CASSLLGIQGGNQPQHF; CDR3nt: TGCGCCAGCAGCTTGTTAGGTATTCAGGGGGGTAATCAGCCCCAGCATTTT
j_gene: TRBJ1-2; d_gene: -; v_gene: TRBV28; abundance: -; CDR3aa: CASSLAGVGYTF; CDR3nt: TGTGCCAGCAGTTTAGCGGGGGTGGGCTACACCTTC
j_gene: TRBJ2-7; d_gene: TRBD1; v_gene: TRBV27; abundance: many; CDR3aa: CASRPKGTAYEQYF; CDR3nt: TGTGCCAGCAGGCCAAAGGGGACAGCCTACGAGCAGTACTTC
j_gene: TRBJ2-1; d_gene: -; v_gene: TRBV5-8; abundance: -; CDR3aa: CASSSRSEQFF; CDR3nt: TGTGCCAGCAGCTCCCGCAGTGAGCAGTTCTTC
j_gene: TRBJ1-5; d_gene: -; v_gene: TRBV29-1; abundance: -; CDR3aa: CSVAYSNQPQHF; CDR3nt: TGCAGCGTTGCTTATAGCAATCAGCCCCAGCATTTT
j_gene: TRBJ2-4; d_gene: TRBD2; v_gene: TRBV7-2; abundance: -; CDR3aa: CASSFIAGKNIQYF; CDR3nt: TGTGCCAGCAGCTTCATAGCGGGCAAAAACATTCAGTACTTC
j_gene: TRBJ2-1; d_gene: -; v_gene: TRBV18; abundance: -; CDR3aa: CASSPGQDNEQFF; CDR3nt: TGTGCCAGCTCCCCGGGACAAGACAATGAGCAGTTCTTC
j_gene: TRBJ2-3; d_gene: -; v_gene: TRBV5-1; abundance: -; CDR3aa: CASSLNSYTDTQYF; CDR3nt: TGCGCCAGCAGCTTGAACTCCTACACAGATACGCAGTATTTT
j_gene: TRBJ2-6; d_gene: -; v_gene: TRBV12-5; abundance: -; CDR3aa: CASFSGANVLTF; CDR3nt: TGTGCCTCTTTCTCTGGGGCCAACGTCCTGACTTTC
j_gene: TRBJ1-5; d_gene: -; v_gene: TRBV7-2; abundance: -; CDR3aa: CASSSQQGNQPQHF; CDR3nt: TGTGCCAGCAGCTCCCAGCAGGGGAATCAGCCCCAGCATTTT
j_gene: TRBJ2-2; d_gene: TRBD2; v_gene: TRBV6-4; abundance: -; CDR3aa: CASRSGTSGGIPNTGELFF; CDR3nt: TGTGCCAGCAGGAGCGGGACTAGCGGGGGCATTCCGAACACCGGGGAGCTGTTTTTT
j_gene: TRBJ1-5; d_gene: TRBD1; v_gene: TRBV18; abundance: -; CDR3aa: CASSPTGHSNQPQHF; CDR3nt: TGTGCCAGCTCACCGACAGGGCATAGCAATCAGCCCCAGCATTTT
j_gene: TRBJ2-7; d_gene: -; v_gene: TRBV6-5; abundance: -; CDR3aa: CASSYSVEAVSYEQYF; CDR3nt: TGTGCCAGCAGTTACTCGGTTGAGGCAGTTTCCTACGAGCAGTACTTC
j_gene: TRBJ1-4; d_gene: -; v_gene: TRBV7-9; abundance: -; CDR3aa: CASSLGTGLNEKLFF; CDR3nt: TGTGCCAGCAGCTTAGGGACGGGGTTGAATGAAAAACTGTTTTTT
j_gene: TRBJ1-4; d_gene: -; v_gene: TRBV7-9; abundance: -; CDR3aa: CASSFLGQEKLFF; CDR3nt: TGTGCCAGCAGCTTCCTAGGACAGGAAAAACTGTTTTTT
j_gene: TRBJ1-1; d_gene: -; v_gene: TRBV7-9; abundance: -; CDR3aa: CASILGTGGTEAFF; CDR3nt: TGTGCCAGCATCCTCGGTACCGGGGGGACTGAAGCTTTCTTT
j_gene: TRBJ1-5; d_gene: -; v_gene: TRBV27; abundance: -; CDR3aa: CASRLDSSVGQPQHF; CDR3nt: TGTGCCAGCAGACTCGACAGTTCTGTGGGGCAGCCCCAGCATTTT
j_gene: TRBJ2-7; d_gene: -; v_gene: TRBV5-1; abundance: -; CDR3aa: CASSLSRGSYEQYF; CDR3nt: TGCGCCAGCAGCTTGAGCCGGGGATCCTACGAGCAGTACTTC
j_gene: TRBJ2-7; d_gene: -; v_gene: TRBV20-1; abundance: few; CDR3aa: CSASIGTLYEQYF; CDR3nt: TGCAGTGCTAGTATTGGCACCCTGTACGAGCAGTACTTC
j_gene: TRBJ1-2; d_gene: -; v_gene: TRBV15; abundance: -; CDR3aa: CATRSSDYGVSEGYTF; CDR3nt: TGTGCCACCAGAAGCTCCGACTATGGGGTGTCTGAGGGCTACACCTTC
j_gene: TRBJ2-7; d_gene: -; v_gene: TRBV2; abundance: -; CDR3aa: CASSEARGILSYEQYF; CDR3nt: TGTGCCAGCAGTGAAGCGCGCGGGATTCTTTCCTACGAGCAGTACTTC
j_gene: TRBJ1-1; d_gene: TRBD1; v_gene: TRBV7-6; abundance: -; CDR3aa: CASGGQQAFF; CDR3nt: TGTGCCAGCGGGGGACAGCAAGCTTTCTTT
j_gene: TRBJ1-5; d_gene: -; v_gene: TRBV7-8; abundance: -; CDR3aa: CASSSSLDGFRGTGNQPQHF; CDR3nt: TGTGCCAGCAGCTCTAGCCTAGATGGGTTCAGGGGTACGGGCAATCAGCCCCAGCATTTT
j_gene: TRBJ1-5; d_gene: -; v_gene: TRBV4-1; abundance: once; CDR3aa: CASSHLNGGDQPQHF; CDR3nt: TGCGCCAGCAGCCACCTCAACGGGGGGGATCAGCCCCAGCATTTT
j_gene: TRBJ1-2; d_gene: -; v_gene: TRBV20-1; abundance: once; CDR3aa: CSAGTGYGYTF; CDR3nt: TGCAGTGCCGGTACAGGGTATGGCTACACCTTC
j_gene: TRBJ1-6; d_gene: -; v_gene: TRBV6-5; abundance: -; CDR3aa: CASSYSQAYNSPLHF; CDR3nt: TGTGCCAGCAGTTACTCTCAGGCCTATAATTCACCCCTCCACTTT
j_gene: TRBJ2-3; d_gene: -; v_gene: TRBV3-1/TRBV3-2; abundance: many; CDR3aa: CASSPTRTSTDTQYF; CDR3nt: TGTGCCAGCAGCCCCACCCGAACTAGCACAGATACGCAGTATTTT
j_gene: TRBJ1-2; d_gene: TRBD1; v_gene: TRBV29-1; abundance: -; CDR3aa: CSVEGFRGVGGYTF; CDR3nt: TGCAGCGTTGAAGGGTTCAGGGGGGTTGGTGGCTACACCTTC